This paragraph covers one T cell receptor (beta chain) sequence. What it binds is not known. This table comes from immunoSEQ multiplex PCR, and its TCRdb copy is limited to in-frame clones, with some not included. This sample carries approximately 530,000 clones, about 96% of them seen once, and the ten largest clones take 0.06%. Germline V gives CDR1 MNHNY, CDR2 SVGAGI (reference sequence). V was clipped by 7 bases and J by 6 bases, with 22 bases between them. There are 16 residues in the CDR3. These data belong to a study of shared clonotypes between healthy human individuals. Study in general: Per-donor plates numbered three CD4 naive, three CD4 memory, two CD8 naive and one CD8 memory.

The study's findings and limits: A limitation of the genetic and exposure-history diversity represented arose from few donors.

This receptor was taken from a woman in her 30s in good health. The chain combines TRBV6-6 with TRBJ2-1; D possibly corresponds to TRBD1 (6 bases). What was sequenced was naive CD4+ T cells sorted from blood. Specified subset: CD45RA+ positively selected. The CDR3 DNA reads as TGTGCCAGCACCCAAGGGCCGGGACAAGGGCTCAATGAGCAGTTCTTC. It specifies CASTQGPGQGLNEQFF.